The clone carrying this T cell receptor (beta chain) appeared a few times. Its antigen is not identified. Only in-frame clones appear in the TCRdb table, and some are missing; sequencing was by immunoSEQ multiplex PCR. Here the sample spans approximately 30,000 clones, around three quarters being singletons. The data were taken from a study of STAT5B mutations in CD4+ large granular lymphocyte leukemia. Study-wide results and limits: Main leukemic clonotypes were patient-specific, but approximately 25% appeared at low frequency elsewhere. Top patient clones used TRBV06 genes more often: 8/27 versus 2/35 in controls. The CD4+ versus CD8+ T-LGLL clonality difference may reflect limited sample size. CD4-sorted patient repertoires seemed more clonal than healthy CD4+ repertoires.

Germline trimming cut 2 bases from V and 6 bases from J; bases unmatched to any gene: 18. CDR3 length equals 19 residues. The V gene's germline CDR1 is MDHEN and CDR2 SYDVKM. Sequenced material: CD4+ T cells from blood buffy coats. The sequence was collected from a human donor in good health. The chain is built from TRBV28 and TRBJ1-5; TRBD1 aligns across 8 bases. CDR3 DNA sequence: TGTGCCAGCAGTTTACGCCCGCACTGGGGACAGGAGCTGGGTCAGCCCCAGCATTTT. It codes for CASSLRPHWGQELGQPQHF.